Below are 17 T cell receptor beta chains sequenced from a single sample in a study of cytomegalovirus exposure and HLA in healthy donors (dated by TCRdb to 2017 to 2019). The library relied on the immunoSEQ multiplex PCR assay. The table was pulled from immuneACCESS by TCRdb, which kept in-frame rearrangements only. Such tables lose some clones; where checked, under half of the loss comes from unresolved V genes, and the rest has no known cause. For this sample there are 330,000 or so clones; 80% to 90% appear just once. Together, the top ten hold about 0.8% of the sample. The sequencing sample was made of PBMCs. These receptor sequences come from a young woman in good health and CMV-seronegative.

The rearrangement joins TRBV11-1 to TRBJ2-5, with 7 bases identical to TRBD1. Germline CDR1 and CDR2: SGHAT and FQDESV (reference sequence). This CDR3 has 13 amino acids. V was pared by 6 bases and J by 3 bases, with 4 bases of the junction left unmatched. The CDR3, as DNA: TGTGCCAGCAGACTCGGGACAGAAGAGACCCAGTACTTC. This sequence encodes CASRLGTEETQYF.

The chain couples TRBV28 to TRBJ1-1, with 8 bases identical to TRBD1. Unmatched junction bases numbered 9, after V lost 5 bases and J lost 4 bases. The CDR3 contains 15 residues. Germline V gene data show CDR1 as MDHEN and CDR2 as SYDVKM. The CDR3, as DNA: TGTGCCAGCAGTCCAGCGGACAGGGTGGCCACTGAAGCTTTCTTT. Residues: CASSPADRVATEAFF. The full variable domain, rest sourced from reference TRBV28 and TRBJ1-1, is DVKVTQSSRYLVKRTGEKVFLECVQDMDHENMFWYRQDPGLGLRLIYFSYDVKMKEKGDIPEGYSVSREKKERFSLILESASTNQTSMYLCASSPADRVATEAFFGQGTRLTVV.

The chain recombines TRBV28 with TRBJ2-7, with 10 bases aligning to TRBD1. Germline V lookup: CDR1 MDHEN, CDR2 SYDVKM. V gave up 1 base and J gave up 5 bases; unmatched junction bases: 11. The CDR3 totals 17 residues. The CDR3 is CASSLSATGTGVDEQYF. The CDR3 DNA reads as TGTGCCAGCAGTTTATCCGCGACCGGGACAGGGGTCGACGAGCAGTACTTC.

With regard to this clone: The same CDR3 arises from other DNA sequences in this sample as well. Here the CDR3 DNA reads TGCGCCAGCAGCTTGGGGACAGTGAACACTGAAGCTTTCTTT. Translated, it gives CASSLGTVNTEAFF. This rearrangement joins TRBV5-1 to TRBJ1-1; possible D gene TRBD1, 6 bases. Trimming shortened V by 0 bases and J by 0 bases, and 6 bases separated the two germline ends. Germline V lookup: CDR1 SGHRS, CDR2 YFSETQ. CDR3 length: 14 amino acids.

This clone was found once. The rearrangement uses TRBV7-3 and TRBJ2-3; TRBD1 matches at 8 bases. Germline trimming cut 5 bases from V and 2 bases from J; bases unmatched to any gene: 6. The CDR3 runs to 15 residues. CDR1 and CDR2 from the germline V gene are SGHTA and FQGTGA. DNA for the CDR3: TGTGCCAGCAGCCCGTGGGGACAGGACACAGATACGCAGTATTTT. It codes for CASSPWGQDTDTQYF.

J is TRBJ2-5 and V is TRBV9; 14 positions agree with TRBD2. Germline CDR1 reads SGDLS; CDR2 reads YYNGEE. The CDR3 spans 15 residues. V shed 4 bases, J shed 4 bases, and the junction held 3 bases outside the gene matches. The CDR3 DNA sequence: TGTGCCAGCAGCCTGGGACTAGCGGGAGCAGAGACCCAGTACTTC. Its protein is CASSLGLAGAETQYF.

The chain carries TRBV28 and TRBJ2-7, with a weak D call TRBD2 (5 bases). The CDR3 consists of 15 residues. Germline-derived CDR1 and CDR2 are MDHEN and SYDVKM. V was pared by 1 base and J by 5 bases, with 15 bases between. This chain's CDR3 is CASSLSGLGQDEQYF. The CDR3 nucleotides read TGTGCCAGCAGTTTATCGGGGTTAGGCCAGGACGAGCAGTACTTC.

The CDR3 region has the DNA TGTGCCAGCAGCCGTGGACAGGGGGAAGGAGAGACCCAGTACTTC. Its translation: CASSRGQGEGETQYF. V gene TRBV11-3 combines with J gene TRBJ2-5; 10 bases are a match to TRBD1. J was trimmed by 4 bases and V by 5 bases; bases with no gene match: 7. This CDR3 region has 15 residues. Germline V gene lookup returns CDR1 SGHNT and CDR2 YENEEA.

The rearrangement links TRBV5-4 to TRBJ2-7; TRBD2 agrees at 8 bases. Per germline, CDR1 SGHNT and CDR2 YYREEE (reference sequence). The CDR3 totals 13 residues. The V segment lost 4 bases and the J segment 5 bases; nucleotides outside the gene matches: 5. This chain's CDR3 is CASSVAGSHEQYF. The CDR3 DNA follows: TGTGCCAGCAGCGTAGCGGGGTCCCACGAGCAGTACTTC.

This sequence joins TRBV14 and TRBJ2-7; D gene unclear. This CDR3 contains 13 residues. Germline V lookup: CDR1 SGHDN, CDR2 FVKESK. Trimming cost V 1 base and J 3 bases, with 7 bases left between them. CDR3 residues: CASSQGYGYEQYF. The CDR3 DNA reads TGTGCCAGCAGCCAAGGATACGGCTACGAGCAGTACTTC.

Comments on this clone: Other DNA sequences in the same sample also yield this CDR3. The J gene is TRBJ2-3, the V gene TRBV5-1; 14 nucleotides agree with TRBD2. Germline V gene data show CDR1 as SGHRS and CDR2 as YFSETQ. The CDR3 consists of 15 residues. With 0 bases clipped from V and 6 bases from J, the junction kept 0 bases outside the gene matches. CDR3 bases: TGCGCCAGCAGCTTGGGACTAGCGGGAGGGGATACGCAGTATTTT. Translation gives CASSLGLAGGDTQYF. Based on the CDR3 plus reference TRBV5-1 and TRBJ2-3, the full variable domain is KAGVTQTPRYLIKTRGQQVTLSCSPISGHRSVSWYQQTPGQGLQFLFEYFSETQRNKGNFPGRFSGRQFSNSRSEMNVSTLELGDSALYLCASSLGLAGGDTQYFGPGTRLTVL.

CDR3 DNA sequence: TGCGCCAGCAGCCAAGCCCTAGCGGTCGGCAATGAGCAGTTCTTC. Translated: CASSQALAVGNEQFF. This chain links TRBV4-3 with TRBJ2-1; 7 nucleotides align to TRBD2. CDR3 length: 15 residues. The germline V gene encodes CDR1 LGHNA and CDR2 YSLEER. V shed 1 base, J shed 6 bases, and the junction held 6 bases outside the gene matches.

The chain joins TRBV28 to TRBJ2-1; 12 nucleotides align to TRBD2. This CDR3 contains 16 residues. V was clipped by 6 bases and J by 3 bases; unmatched bases: 6. Germline V gene lookup returns CDR1 MDHEN and CDR2 SYDVKM. CDR3 sequence (DNA): TGTGCCAGCAGACTAGGGACTAGCGGGTTCTACAATGAGCAGTTCTTC. Encoded protein: CASRLGTSGFYNEQFF. The whole variable domain, filled in from reference TRBV28 and TRBJ2-1, reads DVKVTQSSRYLVKRTGEKVFLECVQDMDHENMFWYRQDPGLGLRLIYFSYDVKMKEKGDIPEGYSVSREKKERFSLILESASTNQTSMYLCASRLGTSGFYNEQFFGPGTRLTVL.

This clone came up once. The chain has TRBV11-1 and TRBJ2-1; weak D call: TRBD1 (6 bases). CDR1 SGHAT and CDR2 FQDESV come from the germline V gene (reference sequence). Trimming removed 2 bases from V and 6 bases from J, with 8 bases in between. CDR3 length equals 13 residues. CDR3 loop: CASSLRGINEQFF. CDR3 nucleotide sequence: TGTGCCAGCAGCTTAAGGGGGATCAATGAGCAGTTCTTC.

The chain is built from TRBV28 and TRBJ2-7; possibly TRBD2 for D (7 bases). V was pared by 7 bases and J by 1 base, with 17 bases between. The CDR3 has 15 amino acids. CDR1 and CDR2 from the germline V gene are MDHEN and SYDVKM. CDR3 nucleotide sequence: TGTGCCAGCACCTTACGGGGGGCAGAGTCCTACGAGCAGTACTTC. Translated, it gives CASTLRGAESYEQYF.

The chain is built from TRBV5-4 and TRBJ2-7, with a possible D match to TRBD1 (7 bases). V lost 4 bases, J lost 0 bases, and 11 bases lay in between. The CDR3 length is 14 residues. Germline V gene lookup returns CDR1 SGHNT and CDR2 YYREEE (reference sequence). The CDR3 DNA is TGTGCCAGCAGCGGGCGGGACAGCTCCTACGAGCAGTACTTC. It translates to CASSGRDSSYEQYF.

The chain uses TRBV27 and TRBJ2-1; weak D call: TRBD2 (5 bases). V shed 6 bases and J shed 8 bases, with 14 bases lying between them. CDR1 is MNHEY and CDR2 is SMNVEV in the germline V gene (reference sequence). The CDR3 sequence is 13 residues long. CDR3 nucleotide sequence: TGTGCCAGCAGGACAAGTTTGAGGGATGAGCAGTTCTTC. This encodes CASRTSLRDEQFF.